This T cell receptor beta chain was sequenced for a study of T cells after posttransplantation cyclophosphamide. Study-wide points: TRB clonality was highly associated with recipient CMV seropositivity and reactivation. Later blood repertoires were often dominated by clones from the donor CD8+ memory compartment. Blood and skin or GI T cell repertoires showed limited TRB overlap.

Here immunoSEQ multiplex PCR was the method, and the copy in TCRdb shows in-frame clones only, minus some. The sample has 15,000 to 20,000 clones, 87% seen once. Treatment was busulfan-fludarabine conditioning, a marrow graft, and cyclophosphamide on days +3 and +4. Unmatched junction bases numbered 4, after V lost 7 bases and J lost 4 bases. Germline V gene sequence: CDR1 SQVTM, CDR2 ANQGSEA. CDR3 length: 11 amino acids. Regarding this clone: Its antigen is currently unknown.

The sample in question was PBMCs, obtained after allogeneic stem cell transplant with posttransplant cyclophosphamide. The sequence came from a female patient in her 40s who received an allogeneic stem cell transplant from a related donor, was CMV-positive, and had no GVHD. The T cells may come from the graft donor. This chain joins TRBV29-1 and TRBJ2-7; TRBD1 aligns across 7 bases. The CDR3 sequence: CSATTGYEQYF. The CDR3 DNA follows: TGCAGCGCTACGACAGGGTACGAGCAGTACTTC.